The clone carrying this T cell receptor beta chain was recorded at least ten times. Time point defined: patch test 1, 2 weeks after DPC sensitization. Treatment denoted: therapeutic diphenylcyclopropenone sensitization with weekly scalp DPC. With 1 base removed from V and 10 bases from J, the gap between germline ends came to 11 bases. The CDR3 loop spans 13 amino acids. The sample originates from a study of human T cells and chemical hapten exposure. On the study more broadly: 2% DPC was applied to 2 cm by 2 cm of upper inner arm skin for sensitization.

TCRdb reprocessed the RACE reads via MiXCR and lists one record per CDR3 protein. The sample yields about 120,000 distinct CDR3 sequences, approximately 13% seen once. This chain links TRBV12-3 or TRBV12-4 with TRBJ2-1; possibly TRBD1 for D (6 bases). This material consisted of whole blood, taken in connection with sensitization to the hapten diphenylcyclopropenone (DPC). The receptor's source is a man aged 18-30 years with alopecia areata. Some clones in this sample may be carry-over from other donors' samples. The CDR3 DNA sequence: TGTGCCAGCAGTTTAGGTTCGACAGGCGAGCAGTTCTTC. Amino acid sequence: CASSLGSTGEQFF.